This TCR beta chain is drawn from a study of identical twins. Notes on the study in general: It was cross-sectional statistical analysis, not following the same donors, that the conclusions relied on. Model-predicted out-of-frame TCR alpha sharing fell below observed values in monozygotic twins.

This clonotype has a single count. Antigen unknown. Unique molecular identifiers were present on the cDNA, and a universal primer site came from template switching. One entry per CDR3 protein results from TCRdb running MiXCR on the 5' RACE reads. The sample lists 260,000 or so distinct CDR3 sequences, 7.5% occurring once. CDR3 length: 16 amino acids. The V and J ends lost 1 base and 1 base respectively, with 11 bases between them. Germline-derived CDR1 and CDR2 are SGHTA and FQGTGA. In addition, the sample was reused for a study of yellow fever vaccine responses in identical twins.

This clonotype was sampled from a woman in her late teens or twenties in good health. What was sequenced was CD8+ T cells sorted from blood. The J gene is TRBJ2-4, the V gene TRBV7-3; D may be TRBD2 (6 bases). The CDR3 DNA follows: TGTGCCAGCAGCTTAAACGGCGGGGAGGCCAAAAACATTCAGTACTTC. Its translation: CASSLNGGEAKNIQYF.